Given below is one TCR beta chain in context. Donors comprised healthy HIV-negative adults lacking recent acute infections or vaccinations. Only Caucasian adults living in Nashville, Tennessee made up the donor group. CDR1 and CDR2 from the germline V gene are SGHKS and YYEKEE (reference sequence). This CDR3 has 14 residues. V shed 4 bases and J shed 4 bases, with 11 bases lying between them. These data are taken from a study of shared clonotypes between healthy human individuals. Deep was the level used in running the assay. TCRdb's table, derived via immunoSEQ multiplex PCR, lists solely in-frame clones and lacks some. The table has some 350,000 clones, approximately 79% seen once.

Sequencing input: memory CD4+ T cells sorted from blood. Subset defined: CD45RA-negative fraction. The chain uses TRBV5-5 and TRBJ2-2, with unresolved D. The TCR sequence derives from a man under 40 in good health. The CDR3 DNA sequence: TGTGCCAGCAGCGATCTTAGTTCCACCGGGGAGCTGTTTTTT. It codes for CASSDLSSTGELFF.